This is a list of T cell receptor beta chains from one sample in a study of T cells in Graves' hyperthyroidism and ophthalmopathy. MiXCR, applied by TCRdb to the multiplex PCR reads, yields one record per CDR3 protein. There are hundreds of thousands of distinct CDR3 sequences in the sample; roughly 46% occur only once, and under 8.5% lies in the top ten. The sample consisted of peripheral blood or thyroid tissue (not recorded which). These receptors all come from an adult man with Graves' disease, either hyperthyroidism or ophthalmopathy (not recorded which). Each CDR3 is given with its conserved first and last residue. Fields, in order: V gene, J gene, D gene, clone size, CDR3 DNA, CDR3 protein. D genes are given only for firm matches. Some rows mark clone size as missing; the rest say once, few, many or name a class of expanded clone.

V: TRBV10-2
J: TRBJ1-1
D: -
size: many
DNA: TGCGCCAGCAGTGAGAGAAGCCCAGTGAACACTGAAGCTTTCTTT
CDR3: CASSERSPVNTEAFF

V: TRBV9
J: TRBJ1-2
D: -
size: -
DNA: TGTGCCAGCAGCGTCTCCGATTCAGATAACTATGGCTACACCTTC
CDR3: CASSVSDSDNYGYTF

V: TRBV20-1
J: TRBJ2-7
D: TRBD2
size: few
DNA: TGCAGTGCTAGAGCCGCCGGGACTAGCGGTTCAAAGCAGTACTTC
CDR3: CSARAAGTSGSKQYF

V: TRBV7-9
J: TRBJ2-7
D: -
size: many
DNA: TGTGCCAGCAGTTTTGTCCGGGCAGGCTCCTACGAGCAGTACTTC
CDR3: CASSFVRAGSYEQYF

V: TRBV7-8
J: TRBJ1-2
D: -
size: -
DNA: TGTGCCAGCAGCTTAGCAAGCAGGGAGGAGGATGGCTACACCTTC
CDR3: CASSLASREEDGYTF

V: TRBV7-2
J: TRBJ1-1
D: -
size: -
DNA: TGTGCCAGCAGACCTCCGAGGATTCAGACTGAAGCTTTCTTT
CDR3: CASRPPRIQTEAFF

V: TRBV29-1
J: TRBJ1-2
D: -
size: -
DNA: TGCAGCGTTGACCCCACAGGAGACGGAGGGACTCGCGGCTACACCTTC
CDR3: CSVDPTGDGGTRGYTF

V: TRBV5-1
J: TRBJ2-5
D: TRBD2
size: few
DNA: TGTGCCAGCACCGCGGGGGGCTGGTACCAAGAGACCCAGTACTTC
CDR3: CASTAGGWYQETQYF

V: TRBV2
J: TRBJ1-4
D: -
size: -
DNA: TGTGCCAGCAGTGGGGGGGGAGAGGAAAAACTGTTTTTT
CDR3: CASSGGGEEKLFF

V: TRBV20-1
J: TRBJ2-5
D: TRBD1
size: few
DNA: TGCAGTGCTAGGGGGACAGGGGGCTTCGGGACCCAGTACTTC
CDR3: CSARGTGGFGTQYF

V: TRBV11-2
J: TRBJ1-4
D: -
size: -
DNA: TGTGCGAGCGTGCGTGGCAGTATGAAACTGTTTTTT
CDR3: CASVRGSMKLFF

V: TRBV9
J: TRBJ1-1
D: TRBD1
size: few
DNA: TGTGCCAGCAACACAGGGGCACAGAACACTGAAGCTTTCTTT
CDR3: CASNTGAQNTEAFF

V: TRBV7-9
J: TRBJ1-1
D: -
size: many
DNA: TGTGCCAGCAGCTTGGGGAACGTCTACAGGGACCCTGAAGCTTTCTTT
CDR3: CASSLGNVYRDPEAFF

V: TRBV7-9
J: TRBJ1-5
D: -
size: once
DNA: TGTACCAGCAGCTTAGACAGAGGGCAGCCCCAGCATTTT
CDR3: CTSSLDRGQPQHF

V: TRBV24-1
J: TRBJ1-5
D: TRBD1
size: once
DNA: TGTGCCACCAGTGATTCGGACAGGCTGCATTTT
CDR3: CATSDSDRLHF

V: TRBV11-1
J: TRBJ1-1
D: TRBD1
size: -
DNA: TGTGCCAGCAGCGAAAAGACAGGGGGCGACACTGAAGCTTTCTTT
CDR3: CASSEKTGGDTEAFF

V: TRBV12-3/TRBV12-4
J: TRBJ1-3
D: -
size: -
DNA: TGTGCCAGCAGTTTTACCCGGGGGGCTGGAAACACCATATATTTT
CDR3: CASSFTRGAGNTIYF

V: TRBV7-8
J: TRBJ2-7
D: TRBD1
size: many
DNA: TGTGCCAGCAGCCCCACGCCGGGACAGGGCAACGAGCAGTACTTC
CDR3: CASSPTPGQGNEQYF

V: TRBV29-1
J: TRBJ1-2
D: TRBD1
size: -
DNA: TGCAGCGCCTCAGGACAGGGGACAGAATTTAACTATGGCTACACCTTC
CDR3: CSASGQGTEFNYGYTF

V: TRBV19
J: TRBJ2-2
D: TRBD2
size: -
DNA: TGTGCCAGTAGGTGGGGGACTAGTCTGGACACCGGGGAGCTGTTTTTT
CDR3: CASRWGTSLDTGELFF

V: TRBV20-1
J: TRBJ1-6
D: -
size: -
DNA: TGCAGTGCTAGAGACGACGGGAATTCACCCCTCCACTTT
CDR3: CSARDDGNSPLHF

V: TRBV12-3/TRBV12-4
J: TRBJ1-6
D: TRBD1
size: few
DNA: TGTGCCAGCAGCTTATTCGACAGGGGGCGTTCACCCCTCCACTTT
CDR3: CASSLFDRGRSPLHF

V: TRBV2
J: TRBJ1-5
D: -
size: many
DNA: TGTGCCAGCAGTGAAGGGTGGAGGGATCAGCCCCAGCATTTT
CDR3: CASSEGWRDQPQHF

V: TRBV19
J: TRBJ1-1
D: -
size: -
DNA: TGTGCCACAAGCGGTCAGGTGACAGAAGCTTTCTTT
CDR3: CATSGQVTEAFF

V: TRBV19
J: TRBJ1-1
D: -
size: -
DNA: TGTGCCAGTAGGGACCACAGGTCTCACGTCACTGAAGCTTTCTTT
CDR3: CASRDHRSHVTEAFF

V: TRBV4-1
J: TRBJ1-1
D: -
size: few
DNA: TGCGCCAGCAGCCAAGATCCGGCAGGGCCCGAAGCTTTCTTT
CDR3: CASSQDPAGPEAFF

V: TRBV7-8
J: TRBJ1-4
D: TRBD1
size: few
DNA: TGTGCCAGCAGGGCAGGCAGGGGGGATGAAAAACTGTTTTTT
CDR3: CASRAGRGDEKLFF

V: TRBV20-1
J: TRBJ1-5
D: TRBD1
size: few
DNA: TGCAGTGCTGCCCGGACAGGGGCAAATCAGCCCCAGCATTTT
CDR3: CSAARTGANQPQHF

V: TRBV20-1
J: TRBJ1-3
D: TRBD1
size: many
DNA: TGCAGTGCTACCGGGACAGGGACTGGAAACACCATATATTTT
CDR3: CSATGTGTGNTIYF

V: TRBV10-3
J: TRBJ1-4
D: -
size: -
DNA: TGTGCCATCAGTGGGACAAAGGGGCCGGTGTTTTTT
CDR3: CAISGTKGPVFF

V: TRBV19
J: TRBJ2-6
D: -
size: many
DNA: TGTGCCACAGCAGTGGGGGCCAACGTCCTGACTTTC
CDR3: CATAVGANVLTF

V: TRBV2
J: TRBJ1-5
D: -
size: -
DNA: TGTGCCAGCAGTGAAGCCGGGAACGATCAGCCCCAGCATTTT
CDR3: CASSEAGNDQPQHF

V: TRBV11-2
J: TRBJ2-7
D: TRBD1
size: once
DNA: TGTGCCAGCAGCTTAAGCCAACGGGGGACAGGGATCGACGAGCAGTACTTC
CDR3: CASSLSQRGTGIDEQYF

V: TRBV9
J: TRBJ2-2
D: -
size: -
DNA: TGTGCCAGCAGCGTAGTCCCAGGGCGCTTCACCGGGGAGCTGTTTTTT
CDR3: CASSVVPGRFTGELFF

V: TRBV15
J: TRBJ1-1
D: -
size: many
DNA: TGTGCCACCAGCAGAGATCCCAGGGTAAACACTGAAGCTTTCTTT
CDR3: CATSRDPRVNTEAFF

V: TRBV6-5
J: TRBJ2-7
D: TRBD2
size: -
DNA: TGTGCCAGCAGTAACACATATGGACTAGCGGGAGGGATGAACGACGAGCAGTACTTC
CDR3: CASSNTYGLAGGMNDEQYF

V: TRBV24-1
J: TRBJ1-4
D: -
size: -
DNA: TGTGCCACCAGTGACTACGCGGGGGAAGCAACTAATGAAAAACTGTTTTTT
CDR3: CATSDYAGEATNEKLFF

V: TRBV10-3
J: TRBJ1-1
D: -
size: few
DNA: TGTGCCATCAGTGATAATCGACAGGAGAAGAACACTGAAGCTTTCTTT
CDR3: CAISDNRQEKNTEAFF

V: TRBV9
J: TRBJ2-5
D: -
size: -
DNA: TGTGCCAGCAGCTTGGGTGCCAGGGAAGAGACCCAGTACTTC
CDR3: CASSLGAREETQYF

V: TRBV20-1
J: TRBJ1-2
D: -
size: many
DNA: TGCAGTGCTAGGGCGTTTGAAGGGACCTATGGCTACACCTTC
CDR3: CSARAFEGTYGYTF

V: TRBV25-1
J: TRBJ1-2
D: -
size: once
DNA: TGTGCCAGCAGCGGGAGCGGACGGGGCTATGGCTACATCTTC
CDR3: CASSGSGRGYGYIF

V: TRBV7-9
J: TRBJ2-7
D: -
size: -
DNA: TGTGCCAGCAGCGTGGAGAGCAGGGCGGAGCAGTACTTC
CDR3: CASSVESRAEQYF

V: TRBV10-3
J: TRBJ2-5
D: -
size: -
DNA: TGTGCCAGCAGTCCCGGGACCTCCCGACTGCTCCAAGAGACCCAGTACTTC
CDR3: CASSPGTSRLLQETQYF

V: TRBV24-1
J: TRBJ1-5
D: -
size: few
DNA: TGTGCCAGCAGTGAACGTCCGCAGCTAGAGGGAACCCAGCATTTT
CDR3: CASSERPQLEGTQHF

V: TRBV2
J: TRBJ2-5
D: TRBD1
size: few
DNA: TGTGCCAGCAGTGTTCCAGGGGGCTTTGAGACCCAGTACTTC
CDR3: CASSVPGGFETQYF

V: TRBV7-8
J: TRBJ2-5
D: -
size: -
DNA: TGTGCCAGCAGCTTAGCGCAGGCTAGCGCCCCGGCGGGGGAGACCCAGTACTTC
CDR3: CASSLAQASAPAGETQYF

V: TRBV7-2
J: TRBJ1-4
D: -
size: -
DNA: TGTGCCAGCAGTTTATCGGGGGGACCCAATGAAAAACTGTTTTTT
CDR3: CASSLSGGPNEKLFF